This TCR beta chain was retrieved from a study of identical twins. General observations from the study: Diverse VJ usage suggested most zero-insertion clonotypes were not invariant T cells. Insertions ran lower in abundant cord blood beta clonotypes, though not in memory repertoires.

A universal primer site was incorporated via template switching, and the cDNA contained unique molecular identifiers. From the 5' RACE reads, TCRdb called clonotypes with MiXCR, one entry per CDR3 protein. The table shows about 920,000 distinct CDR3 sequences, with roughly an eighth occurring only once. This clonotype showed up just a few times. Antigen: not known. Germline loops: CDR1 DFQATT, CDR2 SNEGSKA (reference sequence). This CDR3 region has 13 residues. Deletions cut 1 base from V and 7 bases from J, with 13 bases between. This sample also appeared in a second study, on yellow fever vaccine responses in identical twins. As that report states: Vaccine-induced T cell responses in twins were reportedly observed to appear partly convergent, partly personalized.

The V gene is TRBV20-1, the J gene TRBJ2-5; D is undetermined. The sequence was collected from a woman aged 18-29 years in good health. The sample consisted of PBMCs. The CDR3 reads CSARVAEPGTQYF. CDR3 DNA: TGCAGTGCTAGAGTCGCGGAGCCAGGGACCCAGTACTTC.